What follows is one T cell receptor (beta chain) and its context. Its specificity is unknown. Libraries were prepared by immunoSEQ multiplex PCR; TCRdb keeps only in-frame clonotypes and omits some of them. The sample has over 100,000 clones; about 86% are singletons. These data are taken from a study of T cell responses to AZD1222 COVID-19 vaccine. General study results and limits: Of the AZD1222 recipients, only 5 to 7 were seropositive at baseline. Among vaccine-associated CD4 TCRs, coverage spanned spike, with dominance at 160-218 and 743-854.

The V gene lost 0 bases and the J gene lost 0 bases, with 13 bases spanning the gap. Germline lookup yields CDR1 SGDLS and CDR2 YYNGEE. The CDR3 covers 17 residues. The sequence was obtained from an adult in good health. The material sequenced was peripheral blood, taken on day 0 of AZD1222 vaccination. The V and J genes are TRBV9 and TRBJ1-3, with D unclear. The DNA for the CDR3 is TGTGCCAGCAGCGTAGAGTCCCGGTCCCACTCTGGAAACACCATATATTTT. Translation: CASSVESRSHSGNTIYF.